This T cell receptor (beta chain) was obtained from a study of blood T cells in healthy people across ages. Study-level points and caveats: It was the long-lived donors that had more naive CD4+ cells and higher diversity than aged donors. Leaving the PBMCs unsorted stopped any conclusive comparison of naive versus antigen-experienced cells.

CDR3 size: 14 residues. Germline lookup yields CDR1 SGHTA and CDR2 FQGNSA. V trimming: 4 bases; J trimming: 2 bases; junction bases outside the gene matches: 4. This clonotype occurred many times. Its specificity is unknown. The authors ran a second PCR of roughly 6 to 11 cycles using a sample-barcoded 5' primer and a J-beta primer mix. A template-switch adaptor with 12 random nucleotides tagged each cDNA molecule. TCRdb independently ran MiXCR on the 5' RACE reads; one entry per CDR3 protein. The data hold roughly 700,000 distinct CDR3 sequences, with around 49% observed a single time. The chain couples TRBV7-2 to TRBJ2-7; 8 bases agree with TRBD1. This TCR derives from a woman aged 55-69 years in good health. Sample: blood. The CDR3 nucleotides read TGTGCCAGCAGCTCTCGGACAGGGACCTACGAGCAGTACTTC. Translated, it gives CASSSRTGTYEQYF.